The present T cell receptor beta chain was sequenced within a study of blood T cell repertoires in COVID-19. V shed 2 bases and J shed 0 bases, with 8 bases lying between them. The germline V gene encodes CDR1 SGHRS and CDR2 YFSETQ. The length of the CDR3 is 15 residues. Assignments of participants to cohorts depended upon their own reported clinical history. The method was immunoSEQ multiplex PCR; TCRdb's version includes in-frame clones alone and lacks a portion of them. Among under 450,000 clones listed, roughly 87% were seen once. The sequence came from a woman in her twenties or thirties who had recovered from COVID-19. The sample taken for sequencing was PBMCs or T cells enriched from blood (not recorded which). The chain combines TRBV5-1 with TRBJ2-2; perhaps TRBD2 as D (5 bases). The CDR3 sequence is CASSFPLANTGELFF. CDR3 sequence (DNA): TGCGCCAGCAGCTTCCCACTAGCGAACACCGGGGAGCTGTTTTTT. Variable domain in full (rest from reference TRBV5-1 and TRBJ2-2): KAGVTQTPRYLIKTRGQQVTLSCSPISGHRSVSWYQQTPGQGLQFLFEYFSETQRNKGNFPGRFSGRQFSNSRSEMNVSTLELGDSALYLCASSFPLANTGELFFGEGSRLTVL.